This passage covers 25 T cell receptor beta chains from one sample sequenced in a study of CD8 T cells in ankylosing spondylitis. Using its own MiXCR run on the 5' RACE reads, TCRdb lists one record per CDR3 protein. The table shows more than 600,000 distinct CDR3 sequences, with under 20% occurring only once. Study-wide results and caveats: Made up of eight highly homologous variants, a TCR beta motif appeared characteristic of ankylosing spondylitis blood.

The antigens for these receptors are not known. Sequenced input: blood, either unsorted or a sorted T cell fraction (not recorded which). These receptor sequences come from a male donor with ankylosing spondylitis.

The CDR3 nucleotides read TGTGCCAGCTCACCGAAAAGCTCCTACGAGCAGTACTTC. Translated, it gives CASSPKSSYEQYF. This rearrangement joins TRBV18 to TRBJ2-7; no definite D call. This CDR3 spans 13 amino acids. V was shortened by 3 bases and J by 0 bases, with 6 bases between the two germline ends. The germline V gene has CDR1 KGHSH and CDR2 LQKENI.

The chain combines TRBV28 with TRBJ2-1; no clear D. The CDR3 length is 13 residues. V was cut by 1 base and J by 6 bases, with 7 bases left in between. Germline-derived CDR1 and CDR2 are MDHEN and SYDVKM. The CDR3 spells CASSLYLVNEQFF. CDR3 coding DNA: TGTGCCAGCAGTTTATATCTAGTCAATGAGCAGTTCTTC. The full variable domain, with the rest looked up from reference TRBV28 and TRBJ2-1, is DVKVTQSSRYLVKRTGEKVFLECVQDMDHENMFWYRQDPGLGLRLIYFSYDVKMKEKGDIPEGYSVSREKKERFSLILESASTNQTSMYLCASSLYLVNEQFFGPGTRLTVL.

This clonotype was detected a few times. V usage is TRBV27 and J usage is TRBJ2-7; D unresolved. This CDR3 spans 14 amino acids. Trimming shortened V by 5 bases and J by 2 bases, and 13 bases separated the two germline ends. Germline CDR1 reads MNHEY; CDR2 reads SMNVEV (reference sequence). The CDR3 nucleotides read TGTGCCAGCAGTCTTATAGGTCAAACCTACGAGCAGTACTTC. This sequence encodes CASSLIGQTYEQYF.

This clonotype has more than one count but fewer than ten. The chain is built from TRBV29-1 and TRBJ2-7, with TRBD1 as a possible D gene (5 bases). Trimming cost V 0 bases and J 4 bases, with 10 bases left between them. Germline V lookup: CDR1 SQVTM, CDR2 ANQGSEA. The CDR3 sequence is 13 residues long. The CDR3 here is CSVEDPQGYEQYF. The CDR3, as DNA: TGCAGCGTTGAAGATCCCCAGGGATACGAGCAGTACTTC.

This clonotype was observed once. The gene calls are TRBV27 and TRBJ2-5; tentative D call: TRBD2 (6 bases). V lost 6 bases to trimming and J lost 9 bases, with 17 bases between them. Per the germline V gene, CDR1 is MNHEY and CDR2 is SMNVEV (reference sequence). The CDR3 loop spans 13 amino acids. The CDR3, as DNA: TGTGCCAGCAGCCAAACACGGACGGGGGCCCAGTACTTC. Amino acid sequence: CASSQTRTGAQYF.

This clonotype was seen ten or more times. V gene TRBV14 combines with J gene TRBJ2-1; 10 bases match TRBD2. The CDR3 sequence is 16 residues long. Germline values: CDR1 SGHDN, CDR2 FVKESK. Germline trimming cut 0 bases from V and 6 bases from J; bases unmatched to any gene: 5. The CDR3 reads CASSQEVLAGVNEQFF. CDR3 DNA: TGTGCCAGCAGCCAAGAGGTTCTAGCGGGAGTCAATGAGCAGTTCTTC.

The V gene is TRBV7-2, the J gene TRBJ2-3, with 8 bases lining up with TRBD2. Germline CDR1 and CDR2: SGHTA and FQGNSA. V lost 5 bases to trimming and J lost 5 bases; unmatched junction nucleotides: 9. This CDR3 comprises 15 residues. The CDR3 sequence: CASSPRGVTGDTQYF. CDR3 nucleotide sequence: TGTGCCAGCAGCCCGCGGGGGGTCACGGGAGATACGCAGTATTTT.

This clonotype was detected only a few times. The J gene is TRBJ1-1, the V gene TRBV12-3 or TRBV12-4; D is uncertain. The V end lost 6 bases, the J end lost 8 bases, and 13 bases lay between the germline ends. This CDR3 has 12 residues. The CDR3 reads CASSQQRIEAFF. CDR3 DNA sequence: TGTGCCAGCAGCCAGCAGAGGATCGAAGCTTTCTTT.

J is TRBJ2-7 and V is TRBV20-1, with 9 bases aligning to TRBD2. CDR1 and CDR2 from the germline V gene are DFQATT and SNEGSKA (reference sequence). The CDR3 spans 16 residues. With 6 bases clipped from V and 0 bases from J, the junction kept 12 bases outside the gene matches. The CDR3 loop is CSAQGETSGRSYEQYF. The CDR3, as DNA: TGCAGTGCCCAAGGAGAGACTAGCGGACGCTCCTACGAGCAGTACTTC.

The table lists this clonotype with a few counts. The chain joins TRBV18 to TRBJ2-1; 8 nucleotides agree with TRBD1. The CDR3 spans 14 residues. Germline trimming cut 4 bases from V and 3 bases from J; bases unmatched to any gene: 2. CDR1 and CDR2 from the germline V gene are KGHSH and LQKENI. The chain's CDR3 is CASSRTGYYNEQFF. Here the CDR3 DNA reads TGTGCCAGCTCACGGACAGGGTACTACAATGAGCAGTTCTTC.

J is TRBJ2-7 and V is TRBV14; the D is unclear. V lost 1 base and J 6 bases, leaving 13 bases between the germline ends. The germline V gene has CDR1 SGHDN and CDR2 FVKESK. The CDR3 length is 14 residues. The CDR3 nucleotides read TGTGCCAGCAGCCAAGTCTCTGGCAGCCCCGAGCAGTACTTC. It codes for CASSQVSGSPEQYF.

This chain uses TRBV5-1 with TRBJ1-2; D unclear. The V gene lost 4 bases and the J gene lost 7 bases, with 14 bases spanning the gap. Germline V gives CDR1 SGHRS, CDR2 YFSETQ. The CDR3 sequence is 13 residues long. CDR3 residues: CASSPEVRVGYTF. The CDR3 nucleotides read TGCGCCAGCAGCCCGGAGGTTAGGGTTGGCTACACCTTC.

The chain combines TRBV4-1 with TRBJ2-5, with a possible D match to TRBD1 (5 bases). There are 15 residues in the CDR3. Per germline, CDR1 MGHRA and CDR2 YSYEKL. Trimming removed 1 base from V and 4 bases from J, with 13 bases in between. Written as DNA, the CDR3 is TGCGCCAGCAGCCAAGTGCCCCAGGGTGGAGAGACCCAGTACTTC. Translated, it gives CASSQVPQGGETQYF.

This sequence joins TRBV7-9 and TRBJ2-2, with TRBD2 matching 8 bases. The CDR3 is 15 residues long. Losses at the gene ends were 9 bases for V and 2 bases for J; bases not matched to a gene: 8. Germline-derived CDR1 and CDR2 are SEHNR and FQNEAQ (reference sequence). The chain's CDR3 is CASGSGSKNTGELFF. The CDR3 nucleotides read TGTGCCAGTGGCAGCGGGAGTAAAAACACCGGGGAGCTGTTTTTT.

The chain recombines TRBV18 with TRBJ2-7; D is unclear. The ends were cut back, 2 bases at V and 0 bases at J, with 14 bases in the middle. This CDR3 is built from 16 residues. CDR1 is KGHSH, CDR2 LQKENI, per germline. CDR3 loop: CASSPSVGRPSYEQYF. Written as DNA, the CDR3 is TGTGCCAGCTCACCAAGCGTTGGCAGGCCCTCCTACGAGCAGTACTTC.

The V and J genes are TRBV20-1 and TRBJ2-3, with D hard to call. Trimming took 7 bases from V and 10 from J, leaving 12 bases between them. This CDR3 has 10 amino acids. Germline-derived CDR1 and CDR2 are DFQATT and SNEGSKA (reference sequence). The CDR3 spells CSVSPGAQYF. The CDR3 DNA follows: TGCAGTGTTAGCCCCGGTGCGCAGTATTTT.

This rearrangement joins TRBV12-3 or TRBV12-4 to TRBJ1-2, with D tentatively TRBD1 (5 bases). The CDR3 is 14 amino acids. V was trimmed by 7 bases and J by 0 bases, leaving 12 bases between them. CDR3 in amino acids: CASTPGPTNYGYTF. The CDR3, as DNA: TGTGCCAGCACCCCAGGGCCCACTAACTATGGCTACACCTTC.

This clonotype was recorded a few times. The rearrangement joins TRBV6-2 or TRBV6-3 to TRBJ2-1, with TRBD2 as a possible D gene (5 bases). Germline V gives CDR1 MNHEY, CDR2 SVGEGT. The CDR3 spans 16 residues. The germline V and J ends were trimmed by 7 bases and 0 bases, with 16 bases remaining between them. Written as DNA, the CDR3 is TGTGCCAGCATCGGACTGGCGGTAAGCTCCTACAATGAGCAGTTCTTC. Translation gives CASIGLAVSSYNEQFF.

This clonotype was seen only a few times. J is TRBJ1-1 and V is TRBV5-1; 9 nucleotides line up with TRBD1. CDR1 SGHRS and CDR2 YFSETQ come from the germline V gene. CDR3 length: 15 amino acids. The junction had 8 bases not matched to a gene; V was cut back by 4 bases and J by 4 bases. CDR3 region: CASSEGTGSGTEAFF. The CDR3 DNA reads as TGCGCCAGCAGCGAGGGGACAGGGAGTGGCACTGAAGCTTTCTTT.

The chain links TRBV5-1 to TRBJ2-7, with D unresolved. V dropped 0 bases and J dropped 0 bases, with 13 bases sitting between them. Germline V gene sequence: CDR1 SGHRS, CDR2 YFSETQ. The CDR3 is made up of 16 amino acids. The CDR3 sequence is CASSLALGFNSYEQYF. The CDR3 nucleotides are TGCGCCAGCAGCTTGGCTCTGGGGTTCAACTCCTACGAGCAGTACTTC.

This chain joins TRBV9 and TRBJ2-2, with a possible D match to TRBD2 (6 bases). Trimming cost V 0 bases and J 6 bases, with 9 bases left between them. Germline CDR1 is SGDLS and CDR2 is YYNGEE. This CDR3 has 14 amino acids. CDR3 sequence (DNA): TGTGCCAGCAGCGTAGGGGGACTGGCCGGGGAGCTGTTTTTT. This encodes CASSVGGLAGELFF.

J is TRBJ2-3 and V is TRBV29-1; D is uncertain. The CDR3 covers 13 residues. The V gene's germline CDR1 is SQVTM and CDR2 ANQGSEA. Trimming left V 7 bases short and J 2 bases short, with 13 bases between. The CDR3 sequence is CSAIDIVTDTQYF. Written as DNA, the CDR3 is TGCAGCGCCATCGACATTGTCACAGATACGCAGTATTTT.

The CDR3 is CASSPLLVAAEAFF. The CDR3 bases are TGTGCCAGCAGCCCCCTGCTGGTCGCCGCTGAAGCTTTCTTT. J is TRBJ1-1 and V is TRBV7-2; D unclear. V lost 5 bases, J lost 6 bases, and 16 bases lay in between. The CDR3 runs to 14 residues. Germline loops: CDR1 SGHTA, CDR2 FQGNSA.

The rearrangement links TRBV7-8 to TRBJ2-3; 9 bases match TRBD2. The CDR3 runs 15 residues. V was clipped by 5 bases and J by 2 bases; unmatched bases: 5. The V gene's germline CDR1 is SGHVS and CDR2 FQNEAQ. CDR3 sequence reads: CASSRERGATDTQYF. CDR3 nucleotide sequence: TGTGCCAGCAGCCGCGAGCGGGGGGCCACAGATACGCAGTATTTT.

This chain connects TRBV20-1 to TRBJ1-2; D not resolved. Trimming took 5 bases from V and 5 from J, leaving 9 bases between them. This CDR3 comprises 11 residues. The V gene's germline CDR1 is DFQATT and CDR2 SNEGSKA (reference sequence). The CDR3 nucleotides are TGCAGTGCTGCGGACGGATATGGCTACACCTTC. This gives the protein CSAADGYGYTF.